This T cell receptor beta chain was recorded in a study of T cells after yellow fever vaccination (dated by TCRdb to between 2018 and 2021). About the study as a whole: The SMART-Seq v4 Ultra Low Input RNA kit was used to prepare libraries from fractions with low cell numbers. To follow T-cell clones before and after both primary and booster YFV17D yellow fever vaccination, bulk TCR alpha and beta repertoires underwent longitudinal sequencing. Two healthy male donors, one aged 18 to 30 and one aged 30 to 40 years, were included in the cohort. Blood was drawn at multiple timepoints before and after primary and secondary immunization, with bulk PBMC replicates and cell subsets isolated.

This clonotype was found many times. What this receptor recognizes is not known. No per-base quality is available; no much larger clone lies one base away. Results and caveats for the whole study, not just this receptor: After the booster, most clones that had expanded after primary vaccination were detected again (nearly 97% of CD4 and roughly 86% of CD8), suggesting broad maintenance of memory. A small fraction of clonotypes showed up in both the CD4 and CD8 compartments, probably as a result of convergent recombination. Computational filtering was needed because FACS-sorted repertoires could contain abundant contaminating clonotypes from the bulk population. Only a couple of donors were included in the study, so the extent to which the findings can be generalized is limited. The secondary T-cell response was found to be weaker but faster than the primary response, with a peak reached on day 5 rather than on day 15.

V is shortened by 2 bases, J by 4 bases, and the region joining them spans 14 bases. The germline V gene gives CDR1 as MNHEY and CDR2 as SVGEGT. The CDR3, cysteine through phenylalanine, is 15 amino acids long. Only the CDR3 portion is preserved as DNA: 45 bases, with reading frame beginning at the first base. Synthesis of TCR cDNA relied on 5'RACE template switching, a step that introduced a universal primer site along with unique molecular identifiers. Priming of cDNA synthesis was performed from both the TCR alpha and TCR beta constant segments. Two PCR steps were used to amplify libraries, with sample barcodes and sequencing adapters being added in the second step. Sequencing of libraries was done on Illumina HiSeq 2500 (2x100 bp) or NovaSeq (2x150 bp). Processing in the source paper ran as follows. MIGEC was used to demultiplex reads and collapse the reads into UMI consensus sequences, and MiXCR was used for V(D)J alignment. Using edgeR on replicate PBMC samples, clonotypes were called vaccine-responding if FDR was below 0.01 and the log2 fold change was above 5 up to day 15. Each bulk clonotype was labeled CD4 or CD8 based on which sequenced repertoire, CD4 or CD8, contained the clonotype at higher abundance. TCRdb reanalyzed the raw reads on its own, using fastp at Q25 for trimming and MiXCR for clone calling, and kept in-frame beta chains. Merged by CDR3 protein, the rows form single entries marked with the most common genes and DNA. TCRdb's processing, not the authors', yielded these V and J calls. The sample table records 110,000 or so distinct CDR3 sequences; about 7.8% of these occur just once. The top ten clonotypes cover 2.7% of the sample.

Read against the paper, the sample's treatment or condition label means: live attenuated yellow fever vaccine strain. PBMCs were isolated from peripheral blood using a standard Ficoll-Paque protocol. Dynabeads CD4 and CD8 positive selection kits were used to isolate the CD4 and CD8 T-cell fractions. TriZol was used to extract RNA from bulk PBMCs, CD4 and CD8 fractions, and dextramer-positive and dextramer-negative fractions. The clonotype was recovered from a man aged 18 to 30 who received the YFV17D yellow fever vaccine. Material: CD4+ T cells sorted from PBMCs, obtained more than 35 days after the first yellow fever vaccination. This chain joins TRBV6-2 or TRBV6-3 to TRBJ1-1; TRBD1 is a possible D gene, resting on 5 matching bases. Here is the DNA: TGTGCCAGCAGTTACCGGGCAGGGAGCGGCACTGAAGCTTTCTTT. Its coded protein is CASSYRAGSGTEAFF.